This T cell receptor beta chain was captured in a study of PD-1 blockade in classical Hodgkin lymphoma. Following autologous stem cell transplantation, relapse occurred in every patient, and exposure to brentuximab vedotin varied. Sequencing used immunoSEQ multiplex PCR; TCRdb keeps in-frame clones, though not all of them. The sample contains 20,000 to 25,000 clones, around 65% of which appear only once. Study-wide results and limits: According to reports, newly diagnosed patients had lower baseline TCR diversity than healthy donors, and relapsed/refractory patients had lower baseline TCR diversity still.

Concerning this clone: Its antigen is undetermined.

The TCR comes from a human donor with classical Hodgkin lymphoma. The input for sequencing was peripheral blood mononuclear cells (PBMCs), taken at baseline.

This chain's CDR3 is CASTLGGKITNYGYTF. DNA of the CDR3: TGTGCCAGCACTTTGGGAGGCAAGATTACTAACTATGGCTACACCTTC. V gene TRBV28 combines with J gene TRBJ1-2; no firm D call. The germline CDR1 and CDR2 sequences are MDHEN and SYDVKM. The CDR3 is 16 amino acids. V lost 7 bases to trimming and J lost 0 bases, with 18 bases between them.